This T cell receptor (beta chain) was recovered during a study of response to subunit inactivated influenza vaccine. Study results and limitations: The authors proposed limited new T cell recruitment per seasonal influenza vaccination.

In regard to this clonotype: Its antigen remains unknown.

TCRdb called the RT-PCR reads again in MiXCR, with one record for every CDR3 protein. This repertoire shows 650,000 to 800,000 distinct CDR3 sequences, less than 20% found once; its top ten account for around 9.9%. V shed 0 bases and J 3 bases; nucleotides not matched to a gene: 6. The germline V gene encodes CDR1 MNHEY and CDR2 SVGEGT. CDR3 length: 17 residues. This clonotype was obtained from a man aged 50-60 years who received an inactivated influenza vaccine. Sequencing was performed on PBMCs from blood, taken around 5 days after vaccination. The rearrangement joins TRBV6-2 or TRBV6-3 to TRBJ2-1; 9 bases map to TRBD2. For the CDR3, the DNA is TGTGCCAGCAGTTACTCGATTGGTAGCGGGAGCTACAATGAGCAGTTCTTC. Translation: CASSYSIGSGSYNEQFF.